This TCR beta chain emerged from a study of T-cell memory formation after mild COVID-19. Points from the study as a whole: Memory cells collected pre-infection included some clones that later responded, suggesting cross-reactive memory joined. Clones that shrank (day 15 to 85) were balanced CD4/CD8, whereas later expanders leaned CD4+. Chiefly within CM and EM were the contracting CD4+ clones; CD8+ ones were within EMRA.

This clonotype appeared once. The antigen remains undetermined. J gave up 0 bases and V 5 bases, and 7 bases lay outside the gene matches. CDR3 length equals 16 residues. Germline CDR1 and CDR2: SEHNR and FQNEAQ (reference sequence). MiXCR, run by TCRdb on the 5' RACE reads, gives a single entry per CDR3 protein. The profile shows around 300,000 distinct CDR3 sequences, 19% of them singletons. The chain has TRBV7-9 and TRBJ1-1; 9 positions match TRBD1. This receptor was obtained from a man aged 18 to 30 who had mild COVID-19 (a few samples of this study predate the infection). Cell type and time point are not known. Sequencing was done on a sample of PBMCs or a T cell subset sorted from them (not recorded which). The CDR3 loop is CASSPRWDRVNTEAFF. CDR3 DNA: TGTGCCAGCAGCCCCCGGTGGGACAGGGTGAACACTGAAGCTTTCTTT.